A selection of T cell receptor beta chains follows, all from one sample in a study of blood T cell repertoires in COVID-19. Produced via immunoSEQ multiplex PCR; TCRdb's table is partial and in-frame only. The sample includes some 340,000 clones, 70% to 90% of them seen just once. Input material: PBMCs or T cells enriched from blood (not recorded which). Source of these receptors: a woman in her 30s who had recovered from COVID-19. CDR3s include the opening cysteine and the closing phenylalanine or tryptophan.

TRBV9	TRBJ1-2	CASSVAPGGGYGYTF
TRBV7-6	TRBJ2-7	CASSFFDSYEQYF
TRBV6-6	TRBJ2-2	CASSRAGHGSGAGELFF
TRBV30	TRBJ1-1	CAWRGWRAMNTEAFF
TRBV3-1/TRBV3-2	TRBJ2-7	CASSHGTGGREQYF
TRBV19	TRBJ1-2	CASTPPDSRSIYGYTF
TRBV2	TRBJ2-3	CASSIELSTDTQYF
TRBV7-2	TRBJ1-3	CASSPGDSGNTIYF
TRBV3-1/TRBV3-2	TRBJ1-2	CASSQERNVRQGGPMNYGYTF
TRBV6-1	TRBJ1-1	CASSEGEEGGTEAFF